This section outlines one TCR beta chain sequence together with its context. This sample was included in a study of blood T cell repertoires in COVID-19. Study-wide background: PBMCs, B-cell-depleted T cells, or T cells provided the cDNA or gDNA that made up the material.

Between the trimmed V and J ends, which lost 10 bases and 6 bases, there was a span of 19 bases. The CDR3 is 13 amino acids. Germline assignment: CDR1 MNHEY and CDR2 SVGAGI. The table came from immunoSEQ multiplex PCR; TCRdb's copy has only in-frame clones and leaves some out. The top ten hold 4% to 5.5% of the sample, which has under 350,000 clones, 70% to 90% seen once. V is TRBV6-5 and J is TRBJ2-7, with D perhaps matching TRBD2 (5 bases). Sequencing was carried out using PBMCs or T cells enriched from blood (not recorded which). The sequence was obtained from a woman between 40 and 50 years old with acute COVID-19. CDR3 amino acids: CATLRGNGGEQYF. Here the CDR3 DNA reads TGTGCCACCTTGCGAGGGAACGGCGGCGAGCAGTACTTC.